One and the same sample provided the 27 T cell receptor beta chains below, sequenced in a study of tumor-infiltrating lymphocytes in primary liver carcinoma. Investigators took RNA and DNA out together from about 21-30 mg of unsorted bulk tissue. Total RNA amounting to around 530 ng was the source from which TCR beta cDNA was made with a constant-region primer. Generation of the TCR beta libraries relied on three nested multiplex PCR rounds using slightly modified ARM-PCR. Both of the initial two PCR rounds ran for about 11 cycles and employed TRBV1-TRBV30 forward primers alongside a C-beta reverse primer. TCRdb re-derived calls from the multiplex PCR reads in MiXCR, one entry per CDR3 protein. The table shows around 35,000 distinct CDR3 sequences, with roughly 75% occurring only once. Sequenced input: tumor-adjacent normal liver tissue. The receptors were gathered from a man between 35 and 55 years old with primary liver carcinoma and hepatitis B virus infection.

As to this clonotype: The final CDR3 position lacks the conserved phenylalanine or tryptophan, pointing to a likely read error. The CDR3: CASGDSIYNEQFI. In nucleotides, the CDR3 is TGTGCCAGCGGGGACAGTATATACAATGAGCAGTTCATC. This chain uses TRBV6-6 with TRBJ2-1; 7 bases match TRBD1. The CDR3 is 13 amino acids. Germline CDR1 is MNHNY and CDR2 is SVGAGI (reference sequence). The V segment lost 8 bases and the J segment 4 bases; nucleotides outside the gene matches: 5.

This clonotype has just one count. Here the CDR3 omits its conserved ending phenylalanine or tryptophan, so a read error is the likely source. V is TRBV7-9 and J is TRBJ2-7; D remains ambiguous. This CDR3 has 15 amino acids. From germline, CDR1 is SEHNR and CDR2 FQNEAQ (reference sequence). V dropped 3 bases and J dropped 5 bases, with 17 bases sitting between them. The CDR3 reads CASSLDPQTSHEQYL. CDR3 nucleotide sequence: TGTGCCAGCAGCTTGGACCCCCAAACTTCCCACGAGCAGTACCTC.

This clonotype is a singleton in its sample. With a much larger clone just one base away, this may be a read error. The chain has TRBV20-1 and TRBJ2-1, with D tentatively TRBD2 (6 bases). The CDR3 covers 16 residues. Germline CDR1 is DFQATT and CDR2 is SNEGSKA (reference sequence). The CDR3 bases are TGCAGTGCTAACCCGGGACTCCAGAGCTCCTACAATGAGCAGCTCTTC. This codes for CSANPGLQSSYNEQLF.

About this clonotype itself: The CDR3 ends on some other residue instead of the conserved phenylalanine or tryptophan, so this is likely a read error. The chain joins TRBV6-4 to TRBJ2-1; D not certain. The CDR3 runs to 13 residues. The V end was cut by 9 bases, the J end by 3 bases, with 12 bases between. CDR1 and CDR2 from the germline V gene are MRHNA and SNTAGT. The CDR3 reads CASSWQNYNEQFL. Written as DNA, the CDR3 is TGTGCCAGTTCGTGGCAGAACTACAATGAGCAGTTCTTA.

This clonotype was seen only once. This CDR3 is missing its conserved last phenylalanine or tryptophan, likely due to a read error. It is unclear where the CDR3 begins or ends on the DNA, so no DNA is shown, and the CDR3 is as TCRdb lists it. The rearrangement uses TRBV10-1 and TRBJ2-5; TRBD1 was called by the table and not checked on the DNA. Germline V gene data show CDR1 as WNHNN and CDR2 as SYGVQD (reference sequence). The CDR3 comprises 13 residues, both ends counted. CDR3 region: CASSTGAQETRYL.

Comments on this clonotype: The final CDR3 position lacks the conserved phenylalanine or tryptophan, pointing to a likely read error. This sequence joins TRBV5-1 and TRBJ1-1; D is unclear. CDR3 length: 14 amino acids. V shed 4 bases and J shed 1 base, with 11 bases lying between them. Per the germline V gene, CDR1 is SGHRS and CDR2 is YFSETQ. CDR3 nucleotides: TGCGCCAGCAGCCTCTTACAAACGAACACTGAAGCTTTCTAT. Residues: CASSLLQTNTEAFY.

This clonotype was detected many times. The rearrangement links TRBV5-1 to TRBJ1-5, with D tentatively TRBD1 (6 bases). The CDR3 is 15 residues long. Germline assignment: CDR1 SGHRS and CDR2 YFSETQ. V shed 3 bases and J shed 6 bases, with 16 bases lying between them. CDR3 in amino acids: CASSSGDPGSQPQHF. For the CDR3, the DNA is TGCGCCAGCAGCTCAGGGGACCCGGGGAGTCAGCCCCAGCATTTT.

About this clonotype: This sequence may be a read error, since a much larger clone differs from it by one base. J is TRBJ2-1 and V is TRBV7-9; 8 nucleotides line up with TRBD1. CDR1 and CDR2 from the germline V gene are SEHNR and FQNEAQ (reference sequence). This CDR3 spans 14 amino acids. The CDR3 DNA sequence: TGTGCCTCACTCGGGCAGGGGGCCTACAATAAGCAGTTCTTC. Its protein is CASLGQGAYNKQFF.

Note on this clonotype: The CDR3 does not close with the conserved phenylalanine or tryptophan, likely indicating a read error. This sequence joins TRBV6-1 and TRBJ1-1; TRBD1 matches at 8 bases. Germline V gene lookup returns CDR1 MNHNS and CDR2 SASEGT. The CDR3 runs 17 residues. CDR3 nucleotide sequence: TGTGCTAGCGGTGAAGGTGAAGGGCAGGGGGCTAACACCGAAGCTTTCCAT. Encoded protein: CASGEGEGQGANTEAFH.

The CDR3 region has the DNA TGTACCGGCAGTTCGGCAGACAGGAACACTGAAGCTTTCTTT. It codes for CTGSSADRNTEAFF. The J gene is TRBJ1-1, the V gene TRBV12-3 or TRBV12-4; possible D gene TRBD1, 5 bases. The length of the CDR3 is 14 residues.

This chain's CDR3 is CASSPPFGRRACEQYF. The CDR3 DNA is TGTGCCAGCAGTCCCCCCTTCGGCAGAAGGGCCTGCGAGCAGTACTTC. The chain links TRBV28 to TRBJ2-7; D not resolved. The length of the CDR3 is 16 residues. Germline V gene data show CDR1 as MDHEN and CDR2 as SYDVKM. V lost 5 bases and J 6 bases, leaving 23 bases between the germline ends. Supplemented by reference TRBV28 and TRBJ2-7, the full variable domain reads DVKVTQSSRYLVKRTGEKVFLECVQDMDHENMFWYRQDPGLGLRLIYFSYDVKMKEKGDIPEGYSVSREKKERFSLILESASTNQTSMYLCASSPPFGRRACEQYFGPGTRLTVT.

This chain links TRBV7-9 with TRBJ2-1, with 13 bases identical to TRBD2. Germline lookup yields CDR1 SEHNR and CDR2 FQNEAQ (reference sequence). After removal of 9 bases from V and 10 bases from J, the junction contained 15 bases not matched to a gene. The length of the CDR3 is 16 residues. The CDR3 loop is CASSPTSGRLKKEQFF. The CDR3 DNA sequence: TGTGCCAGTAGCCCGACTAGCGGGAGGTTAAAGAAGGAGCAGTTCTTC.

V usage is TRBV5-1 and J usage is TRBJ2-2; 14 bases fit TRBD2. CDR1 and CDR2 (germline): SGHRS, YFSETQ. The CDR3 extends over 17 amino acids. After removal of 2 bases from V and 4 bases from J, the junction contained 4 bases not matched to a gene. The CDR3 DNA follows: TGCGCCAGCAGCTTTCGACTAGCGGGAGGGATCACCGGGGAGCTGTTTTTT. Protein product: CASSFRLAGGITGELFF.

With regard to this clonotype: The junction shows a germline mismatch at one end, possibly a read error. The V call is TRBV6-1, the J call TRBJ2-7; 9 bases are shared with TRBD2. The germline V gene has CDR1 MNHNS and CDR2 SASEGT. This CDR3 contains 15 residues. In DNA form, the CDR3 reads TGTGCCGGCAGTAAAGACGCGGGGGGGGCCGGGGAGCAGTACTTC. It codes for CAGSKDAGGAGEQYF.

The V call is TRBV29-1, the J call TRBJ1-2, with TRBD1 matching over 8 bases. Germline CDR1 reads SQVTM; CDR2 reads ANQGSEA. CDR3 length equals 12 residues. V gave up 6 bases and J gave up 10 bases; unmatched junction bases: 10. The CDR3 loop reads CSVRTGRDLYTF. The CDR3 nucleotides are TGCAGCGTAAGGACAGGGAGAGATCTCTACACCTTC.

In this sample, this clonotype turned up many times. DNA of the CDR3: TGTGCCAGCAGCTTCACGGGAGAAGATAACAATGAGCAGTTCTTC. Translating it yields CASSFTGEDNNEQFF. V is TRBV11-2 and J is TRBJ2-1; possible D gene TRBD2, 6 bases. This CDR3 has 15 amino acids. Trimming stripped 3 bases from V and 5 bases from J, with 14 bases between. The germline gives CDR1 SGHAT, CDR2 FQNNGV.

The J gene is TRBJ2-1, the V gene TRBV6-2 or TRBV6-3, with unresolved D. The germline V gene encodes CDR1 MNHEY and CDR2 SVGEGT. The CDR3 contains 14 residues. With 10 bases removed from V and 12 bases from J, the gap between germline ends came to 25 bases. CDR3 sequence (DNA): TGTGCCAACTCGGCGGACGGGTCCTACGATGTGCAGTTCTTC. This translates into CANSADGSYDVQFF.

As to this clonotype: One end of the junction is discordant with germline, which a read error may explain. CDR3 in amino acids: CVSSYGASGTNVLTF. The CDR3 nucleotides are TGTGTCAGCAGTTACGGGGCGTCTGGGACCAACGTCCTGACTTTC. The gene calls are TRBV6-1 and TRBJ2-6; D might be TRBD1 or TRBD2, each matching 5 bases. This CDR3 has 15 amino acids. Germline CDR1 is MNHNS and CDR2 is SASEGT.

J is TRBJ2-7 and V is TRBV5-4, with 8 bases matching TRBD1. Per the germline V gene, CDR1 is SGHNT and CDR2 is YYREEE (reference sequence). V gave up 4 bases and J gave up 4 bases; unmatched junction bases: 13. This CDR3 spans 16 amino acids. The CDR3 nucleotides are TGTGCCAGCAGCACCATGAGGGGCAGGGGGCTTTACGAGCAGTACTTC. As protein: CASSTMRGRGLYEQYF.

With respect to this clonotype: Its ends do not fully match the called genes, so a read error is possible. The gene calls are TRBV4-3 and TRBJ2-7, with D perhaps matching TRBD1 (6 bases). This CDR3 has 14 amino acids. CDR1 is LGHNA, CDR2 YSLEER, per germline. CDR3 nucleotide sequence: TGCGTCAGGAGCCCCAAGGACAGCACCTACGAGCAATACTTC. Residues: CVRSPKDSTYEQYF.

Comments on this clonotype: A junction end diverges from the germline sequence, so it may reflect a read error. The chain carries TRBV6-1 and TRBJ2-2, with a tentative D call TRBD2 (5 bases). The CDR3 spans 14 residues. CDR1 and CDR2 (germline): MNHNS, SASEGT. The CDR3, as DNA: TGTGCCAGCAGTGGGTTAGCGATAACCGGGGAGCTGATTTTT. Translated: CASSGLAITGELIF.

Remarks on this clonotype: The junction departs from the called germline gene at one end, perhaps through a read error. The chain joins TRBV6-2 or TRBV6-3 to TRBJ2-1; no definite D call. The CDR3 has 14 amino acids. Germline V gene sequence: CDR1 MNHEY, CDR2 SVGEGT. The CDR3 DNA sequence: TGTGTCAACTCGGCGGACGGGTCCTACAATGAGCGGTTCTTC. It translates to CVNSADGSYNERFF.

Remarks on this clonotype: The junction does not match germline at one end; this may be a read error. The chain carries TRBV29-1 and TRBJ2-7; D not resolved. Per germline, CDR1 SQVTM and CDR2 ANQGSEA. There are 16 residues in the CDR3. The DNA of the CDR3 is TGCAGCGCCATGACATCTGAGATCGACACTCCCTACGACCAGTACTTC. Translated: CSAMTSEIDTPYDQYF.

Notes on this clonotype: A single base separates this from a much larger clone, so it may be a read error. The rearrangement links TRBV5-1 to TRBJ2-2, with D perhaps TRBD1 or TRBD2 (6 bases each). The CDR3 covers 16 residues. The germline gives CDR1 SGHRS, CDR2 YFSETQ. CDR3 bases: TGCGCCAGCAGCCCTGCGGGACATAGGAACACCGGGGAGCTGTCTTTT. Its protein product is CASSPAGHRNTGELSF.

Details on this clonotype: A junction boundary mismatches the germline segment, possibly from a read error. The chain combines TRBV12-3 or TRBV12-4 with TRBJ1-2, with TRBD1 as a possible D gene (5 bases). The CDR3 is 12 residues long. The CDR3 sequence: CANSLRTSGYTF. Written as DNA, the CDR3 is TGTGCCAACAGTTTGAGGACAAGCGGCTACACCTTT.

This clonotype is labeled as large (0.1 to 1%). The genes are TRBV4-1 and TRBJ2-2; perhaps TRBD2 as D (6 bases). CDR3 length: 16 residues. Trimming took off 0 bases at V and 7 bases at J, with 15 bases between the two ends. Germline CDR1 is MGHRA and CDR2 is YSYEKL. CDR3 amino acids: CASSQDGGRWGGELFF. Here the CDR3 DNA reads TGCGCCAGCAGCCAAGATGGGGGGAGATGGGGCGGGGAGCTGTTTTTT.

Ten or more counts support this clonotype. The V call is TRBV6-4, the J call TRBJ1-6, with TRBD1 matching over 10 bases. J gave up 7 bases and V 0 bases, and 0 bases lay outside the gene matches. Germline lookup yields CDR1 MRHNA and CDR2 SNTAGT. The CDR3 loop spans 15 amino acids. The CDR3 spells CASSDSTGGNSPLHF. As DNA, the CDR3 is TGTGCCAGCAGTGACTCGACAGGGGGCAATTCACCCCTCCACTTT.